This T cell receptor beta chain stems from a study of cytomegalovirus exposure and HLA in healthy donors. The CDR3 has 14 amino acids. Germline CDR1 is SNHLY and CDR2 is FYNNEI. The germline V and J ends were trimmed by 9 bases and 0 bases, with 14 bases remaining between them. Sequencing was performed with immunoSEQ multiplex PCR; in TCRdb, only in-frame clones are kept and a portion is missing. Of roughly 110,000 clones listed, 88% are singletons. Details on this clone: The target antigen is unknown.

Study results and limitations: The dataset shows that most TCR sequences were rare, while some public TCRs occurred in many donors.

It was the approximately 120-subject validation cohort, separate from the roughly 700-subject first cohort, to which the donors belonged. This TCR derives from a young woman in good health and CMV-seropositive. The sample comprised PBMCs. V and J are TRBV2 and TRBJ1-1; D might be TRBD1 (6 bases). This chain's CDR3 is CASQFGGLNTEAFF. In DNA, the CDR3 is TGTGCCAGTCAGTTTGGGGGCCTGAACACTGAAGCTTTCTTT.